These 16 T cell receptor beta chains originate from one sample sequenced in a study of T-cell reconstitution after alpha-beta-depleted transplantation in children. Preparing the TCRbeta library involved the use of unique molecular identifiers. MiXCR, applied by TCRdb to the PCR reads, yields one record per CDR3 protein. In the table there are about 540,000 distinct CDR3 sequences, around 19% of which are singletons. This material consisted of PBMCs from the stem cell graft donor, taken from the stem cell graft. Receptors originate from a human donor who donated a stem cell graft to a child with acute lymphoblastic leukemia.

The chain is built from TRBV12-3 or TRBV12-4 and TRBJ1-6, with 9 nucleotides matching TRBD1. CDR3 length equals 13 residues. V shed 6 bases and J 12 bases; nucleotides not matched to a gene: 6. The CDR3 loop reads CASRDRGREPLHF. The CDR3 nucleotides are TGTGCCAGCAGGGACAGGGGAAGGGAACCCCTCCACTTT.

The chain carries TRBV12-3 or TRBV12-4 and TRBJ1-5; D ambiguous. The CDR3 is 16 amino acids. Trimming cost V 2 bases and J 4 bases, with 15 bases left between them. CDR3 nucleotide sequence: TGTGCCAGCAGTTTAAAGGTCATCCCTCTTAATCAGCCCCAGCATTTT. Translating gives CASSLKVIPLNQPQHF.

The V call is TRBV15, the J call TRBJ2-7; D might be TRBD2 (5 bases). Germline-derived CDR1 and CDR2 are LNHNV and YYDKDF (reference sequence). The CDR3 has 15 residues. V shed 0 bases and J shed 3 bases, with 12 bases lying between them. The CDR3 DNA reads TGTGCCACCAGCAGAGAGAATGGCGCGGGCTACGAGCAGTACTTC. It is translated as CATSRENGAGYEQYF.

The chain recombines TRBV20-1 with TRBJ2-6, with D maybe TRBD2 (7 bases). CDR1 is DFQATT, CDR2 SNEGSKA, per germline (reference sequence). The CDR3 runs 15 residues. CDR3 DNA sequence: TGCTGCGGGGGCCAGGCTCCGGTCGGGGCCAACGTCCTGACTTTC. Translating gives CCGGQAPVGANVLTF.

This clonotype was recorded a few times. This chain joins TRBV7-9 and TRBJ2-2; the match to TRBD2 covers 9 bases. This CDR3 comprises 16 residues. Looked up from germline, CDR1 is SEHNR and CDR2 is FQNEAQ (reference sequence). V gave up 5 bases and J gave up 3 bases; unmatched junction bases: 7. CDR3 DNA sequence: TGTGCCAGCAGCCGGGGACTAGCTTCCGACACCGGGGAGCTGTTTTTT. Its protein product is CASSRGLASDTGELFF.

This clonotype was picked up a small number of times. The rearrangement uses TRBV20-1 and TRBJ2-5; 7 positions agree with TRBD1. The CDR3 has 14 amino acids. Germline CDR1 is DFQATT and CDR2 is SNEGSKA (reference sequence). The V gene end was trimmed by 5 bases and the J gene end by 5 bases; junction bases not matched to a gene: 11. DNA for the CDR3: TGCAGTGCTCGCCGGACAGGAAGGTGGGAGACCCAGTACTTC. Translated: CSARRTGRWETQYF.

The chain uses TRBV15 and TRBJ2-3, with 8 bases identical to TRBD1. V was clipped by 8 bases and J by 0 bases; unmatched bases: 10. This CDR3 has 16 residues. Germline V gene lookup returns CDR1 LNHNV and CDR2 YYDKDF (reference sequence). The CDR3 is CATARQGRRSTDTQYF. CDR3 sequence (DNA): TGTGCCACCGCGCGACAGGGGCGGAGAAGCACAGATACGCAGTATTTT.

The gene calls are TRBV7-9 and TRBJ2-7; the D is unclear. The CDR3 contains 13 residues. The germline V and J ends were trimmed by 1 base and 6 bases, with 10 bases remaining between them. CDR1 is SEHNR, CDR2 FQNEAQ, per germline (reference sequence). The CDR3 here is CASSLEVPGEQYF. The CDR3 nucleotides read TGTGCCAGCAGCTTAGAAGTCCCCGGCGAGCAGTACTTC.

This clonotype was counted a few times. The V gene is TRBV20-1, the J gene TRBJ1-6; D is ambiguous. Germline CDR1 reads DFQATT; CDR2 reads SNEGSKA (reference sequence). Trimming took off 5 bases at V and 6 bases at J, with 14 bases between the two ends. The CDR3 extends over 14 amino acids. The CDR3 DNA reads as TGCAGTGCTTTCGAGGACGGCCTTAATTCACCCCTCCACTTT. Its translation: CSAFEDGLNSPLHF.

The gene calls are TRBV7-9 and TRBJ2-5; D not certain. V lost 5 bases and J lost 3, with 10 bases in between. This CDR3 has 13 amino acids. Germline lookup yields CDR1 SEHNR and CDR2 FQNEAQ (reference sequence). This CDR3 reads CASSPRREETQYF. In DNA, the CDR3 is TGTGCCAGCAGCCCACGACGGGAAGAGACCCAGTACTTC.

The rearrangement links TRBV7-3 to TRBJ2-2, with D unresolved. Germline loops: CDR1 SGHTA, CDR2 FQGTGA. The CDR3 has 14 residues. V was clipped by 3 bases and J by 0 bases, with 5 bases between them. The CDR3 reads CASSFHANTGELFF. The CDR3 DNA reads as TGTGCCAGCAGCTTCCACGCGAACACCGGGGAGCTGTTTTTT.

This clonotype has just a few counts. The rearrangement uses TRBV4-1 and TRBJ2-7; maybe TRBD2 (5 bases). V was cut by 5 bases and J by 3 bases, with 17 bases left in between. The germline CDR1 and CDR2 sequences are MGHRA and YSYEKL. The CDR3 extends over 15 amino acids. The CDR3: CASSSQLGSGYEQYF. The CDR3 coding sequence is TGCGCCAGCAGCTCTCAACTAGGCTCGGGCTACGAGCAGTACTTC.

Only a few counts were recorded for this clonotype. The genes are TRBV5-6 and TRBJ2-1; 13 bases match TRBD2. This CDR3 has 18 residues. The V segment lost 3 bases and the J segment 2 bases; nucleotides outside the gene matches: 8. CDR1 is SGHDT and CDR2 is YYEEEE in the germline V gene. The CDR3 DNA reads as TGTGCCAGCAGCTACTACCTGGGACTAGCGGGACCCTACAATGAGCAGTTCTTC. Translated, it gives CASSYYLGLAGPYNEQFF.

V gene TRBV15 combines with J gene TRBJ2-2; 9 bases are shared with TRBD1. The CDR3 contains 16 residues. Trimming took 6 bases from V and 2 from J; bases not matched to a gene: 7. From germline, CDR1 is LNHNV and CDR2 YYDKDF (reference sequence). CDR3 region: CATRDPTGGNTGELFF. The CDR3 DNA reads TGTGCCACCAGGGATCCCACAGGGGGCAACACCGGGGAGCTGTTTTTT. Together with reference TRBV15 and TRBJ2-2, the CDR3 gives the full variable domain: DAMVIQNPRYQVTQFGKPVTLSCSQTLNHNVMYWYQQKSSQAPKLLFHYYDKDFNNEADTPDNFQSRRPNTSFCFLDIRSPGLGDTAMYLCATRDPTGGNTGELFFGEGSRLTVL.

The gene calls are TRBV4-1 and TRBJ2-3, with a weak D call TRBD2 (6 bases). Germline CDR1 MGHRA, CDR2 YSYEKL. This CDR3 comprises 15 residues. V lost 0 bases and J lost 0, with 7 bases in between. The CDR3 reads CASSQERGSTDTQYF. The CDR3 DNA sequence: TGCGCCAGCAGCCAAGAACGGGGGAGCACAGATACGCAGTATTTT.

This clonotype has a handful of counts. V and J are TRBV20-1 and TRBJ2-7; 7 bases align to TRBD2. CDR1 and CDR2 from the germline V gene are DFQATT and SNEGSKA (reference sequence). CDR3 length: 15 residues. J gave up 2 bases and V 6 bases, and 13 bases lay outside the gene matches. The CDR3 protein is CSAPFDPSGTYEQYF. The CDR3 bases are TGCAGTGCCCCCTTCGACCCTAGCGGAACCTACGAGCAGTACTTC.